The clone carrying this T cell receptor (beta chain) was detected ten times or more. Its cognate antigen is unknown. The entry originates in a study of T-cell memory formation after mild COVID-19. MiXCR, applied by TCRdb to the 5' RACE reads, yields one record per CDR3 protein. This sample yields fewer than 90,000 distinct CDR3 sequences, of which over 10% are seen a single time; around two fifths belongs to the top ten. Study conclusions and caveats: Chiefly within CM and EM were the contracting CD4+ clones; CD8+ ones were within EMRA.

The V gene's germline CDR1 is MGHRA and CDR2 YSYEKL. V shed 5 bases and J shed 6 bases, with 7 bases lying between them. This CDR3 is built from 12 residues. The rearrangement uses TRBV4-1 and TRBJ2-2; no definite D call. The sequence was obtained from a man between 18 and 29 years old who had mild COVID-19 (a few samples of this study predate the infection). Cell type and time point are not known. The sequencing sample was made of PBMCs or a T cell subset sorted from them (not recorded which). CDR3 sequence reads: CASSDRPGELFF. The CDR3, as DNA: TGCGCCAGCAGCGATCGGCCCGGGGAGCTGTTTTTT.